The 5 T cell receptor beta chains below were found in one sample sequenced in a study of blood T cell repertoires in COVID-19. The table came from immunoSEQ multiplex PCR; TCRdb's copy has only in-frame clones and leaves some out. The repertoire holds some 700,000 clones, with approximately 90% as singletons. Material for sequencing was peripheral blood. The receptors shown here come from a woman under 30 with acute or convalescent COVID-19.

The genes are TRBV4-3 and TRBJ1-1; TRBD1 might be the D (6 bases). Between the trimmed V and J ends, which lost 1 base and 1 base, there was a span of 10 bases. The CDR3 consists of 15 residues. Germline lookup yields CDR1 LGHNA and CDR2 YSLEER. Here the CDR3 reads CASSQVMTGNTEAFF. The CDR3 bases are TGCGCCAGCAGCCAAGTGATGACAGGGAACACTGAAGCTTTCTTT.

The V gene is TRBV5-1, the J gene TRBJ1-1; D gene ambiguous. The CDR3 consists of 14 residues. Germline-derived CDR1 and CDR2 are SGHRS and YFSETQ. The V end lost 3 bases, the J end lost 1 base, and 10 bases lay between the germline ends. The CDR3 sequence is CASSSDGGNTEAFF. CDR3 DNA: TGCGCCAGCAGCTCCGACGGCGGGAACACTGAAGCTTTCTTT.

This chain connects TRBV5-1 to TRBJ1-2; 7 bases fit TRBD1. V shed 4 bases and J 7 bases; nucleotides not matched to a gene: 10. The CDR3 length is 14 residues. CDR1 SGHRS and CDR2 YFSETQ come from the germline V gene. The CDR3 DNA is TGCGCCAGCAGCCCAGACAGGGCCCGGCTTGGCTACACCTTC. As protein: CASSPDRARLGYTF.

On this clone itself: At one boundary the junction diverges from the germline segment, which might be a read error. The rearrangement links TRBV29-1 to TRBJ1-3, with a weak D call TRBD1 (6 bases). The CDR3 loop spans 10 amino acids. Germline V gene data show CDR1 as SQVTM and CDR2 as ANQGSEA. CDR3 amino acids: CSVEDGRQDF. Here the CDR3 DNA reads TGCAGCGTTGAAGATGGGAGACAGGACTTT.

J is TRBJ2-1 and V is TRBV2; 9 bases agree with TRBD2. This CDR3 region has 18 residues. In germline, CDR1 is SNHLY, CDR2 FYNNEI. Trimming removed 6 bases from V and 7 bases from J; junction bases left unmatched: 19. CDR3 coding DNA: TGTGCCAGCAGCGCGGGGGGGCCCTATGAAATCCAACGGAATGAGCAGTTCTTC. Amino acid sequence: CASSAGGPYEIQRNEQFF.